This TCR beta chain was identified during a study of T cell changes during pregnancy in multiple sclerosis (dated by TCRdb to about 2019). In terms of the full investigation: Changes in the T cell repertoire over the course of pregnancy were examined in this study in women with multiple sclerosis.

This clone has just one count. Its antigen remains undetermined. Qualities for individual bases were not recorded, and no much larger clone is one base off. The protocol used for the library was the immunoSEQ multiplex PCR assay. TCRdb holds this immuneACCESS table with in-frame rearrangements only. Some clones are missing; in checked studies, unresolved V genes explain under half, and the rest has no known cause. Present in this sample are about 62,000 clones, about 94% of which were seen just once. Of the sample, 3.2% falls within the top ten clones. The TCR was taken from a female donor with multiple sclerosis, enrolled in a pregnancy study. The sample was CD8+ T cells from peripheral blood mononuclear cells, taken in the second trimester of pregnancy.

The DNA reads TGTGCCAGCAGCTTGGGTCAGGGGGATGGCTACACCTTC. It translates as CASSLGQGDGYTF. Recombination linked TRBV5-4 to TRBJ1-2; 7 bases in between match TRBD1. CDR1 and CDR2 (SGHNT, YYREEE) derive from the germline V gene (reference sequence). Inclusive of the bounding cysteine and phenylalanine, the CDR3 is 13 residues long. Only the CDR3 DNA stays, 39 bases, in frame from base 1. Relative to germline, V is missing 0 bases and J is missing 6 bases, with 2 bases of the junction outside any gene match. Supplemented by the reference TRBV5-4 and TRBJ1-2 proteins around the CDR3, the complete variable domain is ETGVTQSPTHLIKTRGQQVTLRCSSQSGHNTVSWYQQALGQGPQFIFQYYREEENGRGNFPPRFSGLQFPNYSSELNVNALELDDSALYLCASSLGQGDGYTFGSGTRLTVV.